The 26 T cell receptor beta chains presented below share a single source sample, sequenced in a study of blood T cells in healthy people across ages. Alongside a J-beta primer mix, a sample-barcoded 5' primer served in a second PCR lasting about 6 to 11 cycles. Using its own MiXCR run on the 5' RACE reads, TCRdb lists one record per CDR3 protein. The sample records about 680,000 distinct CDR3 sequences, around half being singletons. Source material: blood. These receptors originate from a woman in her fifties or sixties in good health.

This clonotype appeared once. The chain carries TRBV4-3 and TRBJ2-2; 7 nucleotides align to TRBD1. This CDR3 spans 15 amino acids. Germline values: CDR1 LGHNA, CDR2 YSLEER. Unmatched junction bases numbered 7, after V lost 5 bases and J lost 4 bases. This chain's CDR3 is CASSIGGRGTGELFF. For the CDR3, the DNA is TGCGCCAGCAGCATAGGGGGCAGGGGCACCGGGGAGCTGTTTTTT.

About this clonotype: This may be a read error, as it is one base from a much larger clone. This sequence joins TRBV7-8 and TRBJ2-7, with 11 bases identical to TRBD1. The CDR3 consists of 15 residues. Germline V gives CDR1 SGHVS, CDR2 FQNEAQ. The trim removed 4 bases at V and 10 bases at J, leaving 12 bases unmatched. The CDR3 sequence is CASSCSEGQGAVQYF. The CDR3 DNA sequence: TGTGCCAGCAGCTGCTCGGAAGGACAGGGGGCCGTTCAGTACTTC.

The rearrangement links TRBV20-1 to TRBJ2-7, with 12 nucleotides matching TRBD1. The DNA end is more similar to TRBJ2-5, so the J call may be wrong. The CDR3 has 16 residues. CDR1 is DFQATT, CDR2 SNEGSKA, per germline (reference sequence). The CDR3 here is CSAVSGTGGSWGTQYF. The CDR3 DNA is TGCAGTGCTGTTTCCGGGACAGGGGGCTCTTGGGGGACCCAGTACTTC.

The rearrangement links TRBV20-1 to TRBJ2-3; possibly TRBD2 for D (7 bases). The CDR3 length is 17 residues. Trimming cost V 0 bases and J 1 base, with 17 bases left between them. Germline V CDR1 and CDR2: DFQATT, SNEGSKA (reference sequence). CDR3 protein: CSAREPIGGAGTDTQYF. CDR3 coding DNA: TGCAGTGCTAGAGAACCCATAGGGGGGGCTGGCACAGATACGCAGTATTTT.

This clonotype occurred a few times. The CDR3 DNA is TGTGCCAGCAGCGTAGCTAGTAATGGCAGATTGAACACTGAAGCTTTCTTT. Amino acids: CASSVASNGRLNTEAFF. This chain joins TRBV9 and TRBJ1-1; D gene uncertain. From germline, CDR1 is SGDLS and CDR2 YYNGEE. The length of the CDR3 is 17 residues. V was shortened by 0 bases and J by 0 bases, with 15 bases between the two germline ends.

The chain links TRBV10-3 to TRBJ2-3; TRBD2 agrees at 9 bases. The germline CDR1 and CDR2 sequences are ENHRY and SYGVKD. The CDR3 is 12 amino acids. CDR3 nucleotides: TGTGCTGTAGCGGGAGCAACAGATACGCAGTATTTT. Residues: CAVAGATDTQYF.

This rearrangement joins TRBV7-2 to TRBJ2-7; tentative D call: TRBD2 (5 bases). Trimming pared 5 bases from V and 1 base from J, leaving 12 bases between. The CDR3 spans 14 residues. CDR1 is SGHTA and CDR2 is FQGNSA in the germline V gene. This CDR3 reads CASSAEGWSYEQYF. CDR3 bases: TGTGCCAGCAGCGCCGAGGGTTGGTCCTACGAGCAGTACTTC.

The J gene is TRBJ2-1, the V gene TRBV20-1; D unclear. CDR3 length: 15 residues. From germline, CDR1 is DFQATT and CDR2 SNEGSKA (reference sequence). V was pared by 3 bases and J by 0 bases, with 12 bases between. Here the CDR3 DNA reads TGCAGTGCTAGTCCGCGTATCAGCTCCTACAATGAGCAGTTCTTC. It specifies CSASPRISSYNEQFF.

V usage is TRBV18 and J usage is TRBJ1-1, with TRBD1 matching 8 bases. The J segment lost 10 bases and the V segment lost 3 bases, leaving 4 bases of the junction unmatched. Germline CDR1 reads KGHSH; CDR2 reads LQKENI. The CDR3 has 12 amino acids. The CDR3 sequence: CASSPDRGVAFF. The CDR3 DNA reads TGTGCCAGCTCACCTGACAGGGGTGTAGCTTTCTTT.

The V call is TRBV6-1, the J call TRBJ2-1; 9 bases are shared with TRBD2. Looked up from germline, CDR1 is MNHNS and CDR2 is SASEGT. CDR3 length: 17 residues. Trimming cost V 5 bases and J 0 bases; bases outside gene matches: 8. The CDR3 sequence: CASSRSVSGSSYNEQFF. CDR3 nucleotide sequence: TGTGCCAGCAGTCGGTCGGTTAGCGGGAGCTCCTACAATGAGCAGTTCTTC.

This clonotype has a handful of counts. The chain carries TRBV20-1 and TRBJ2-7; 10 bases match TRBD1. This CDR3 spans 13 amino acids. In germline, CDR1 is DFQATT, CDR2 SNEGSKA (reference sequence). The J segment lost 7 bases and the V segment lost 6 bases, leaving 9 bases of the junction unmatched. The CDR3 region has the DNA TGCAGTGCCTTCGACAGGGGGCAAAGAGAGCAGTACTTC. Its translation is CSAFDRGQREQYF.

On this clonotype: This may be a read error, as it is one base from a much larger clone. The chain is built from TRBV27 and TRBJ2-7, with D tentatively TRBD1 (7 bases). CDR1 is MNHEY, CDR2 SMNVEV, per germline (reference sequence). V was clipped by 6 bases and J by 0 bases, with 9 bases between them. The CDR3 loop spans 13 amino acids. The CDR3 bases are TGTGCCAGCAGGCGGGACAGCTCCTACGAGCAGTACTTC. Its protein product is CASRRDSSYEQYF.

The gene calls are TRBV5-1 and TRBJ2-7; D tentatively reads TRBD1 or TRBD2 (5 bases each). This CDR3 contains 18 residues. V was clipped by 3 bases and J by 0 bases, with 22 bases between them. From germline, CDR1 is SGHRS and CDR2 YFSETQ. The CDR3, as DNA: TGCGCCAGCAGCTATCTCGGCAGCAGAGGGGCCGACTCCTACGAGCAGTACTTC. Protein: CASSYLGSRGADSYEQYF.

The chain carries TRBV28 and TRBJ2-1; 9 positions match TRBD1. The CDR3 covers 16 residues. Germline CDR1 MDHEN, CDR2 SYDVKM. Trimming removed 7 bases from V and 5 bases from J; junction bases left unmatched: 12. The CDR3 nucleotides read TGTGCCAGCACCCAACGAGGGACAGGGTCCCACAATGAGCAGTTCTTC. This gives the protein CASTQRGTGSHNEQFF.

A word on this clonotype: One end of the junction varies from germline; a read error may be responsible. V is TRBV7-2 and J is TRBJ1-5; the D is unclear. From germline, CDR1 is SGHTA and CDR2 FQGNSA. The CDR3 spans 13 residues. The CDR3 protein is CAGSFGSNQPQHF. As DNA, the CDR3 is TGTGCCGGCAGCTTCGGGAGCAATCAGCCCCAGCATTTT. Complete variable domain (other parts from reference TRBV7-2 and TRBJ1-5): GAGVSQSPSNKVTEKGKDVELRCDPISGHTALYWYRQSLGQGLEFLIYFQGNSAPDKSGLPSDRFSAERTGGSVSTLTIQRTQQEDSAVYLCAGSFGSNQPQHFGDGTRLSIL.

Only a few counts were recorded for this clonotype. The chain has TRBV20-1 and TRBJ2-1; the match to TRBD2 covers 14 bases. The V gene's germline CDR1 is DFQATT and CDR2 SNEGSKA (reference sequence). The J segment lost 10 bases and the V segment lost 6 bases, leaving 8 bases of the junction unmatched. The CDR3 contains 14 residues. CDR3 nucleotide sequence: TGCAGTGCCCCCGGGACTAGCGGGAGTTGGGAGCAGTTCTTC. Encoded protein: CSAPGTSGSWEQFF.

The gene calls are TRBV7-9 and TRBJ2-1; no definite D call. Germline V CDR1 and CDR2: SEHNR, FQNEAQ (reference sequence). The V end lost 5 bases, the J end lost 9 bases, and 20 bases lay between the germline ends. The CDR3 consists of 15 residues. CDR3 bases: TGTGCCAGCAGCGGCCGGGCCGTCTTGATAAGTGAGCAGTTCTTC. Protein sequence: CASSGRAVLISEQFF.

The chain has TRBV19 and TRBJ2-1; D not resolved. The CDR3 loop spans 13 amino acids. V dropped 5 bases and J dropped 11 bases, with 16 bases sitting between them. CDR1 and CDR2 (germline): LNHDA, SQIVND (reference sequence). In DNA form, the CDR3 reads TGTGCCAGTAGTCCCTCATTCCTAGAACAGCAGTTCTTC. It specifies CASSPSFLEQQFF.

The rearrangement joins TRBV20-1 to TRBJ2-7, with TRBD1 matching over 7 bases. V lost 6 bases to trimming and J lost 5 bases; unmatched junction nucleotides: 10. Germline-derived CDR1 and CDR2 are DFQATT and SNEGSKA (reference sequence). The CDR3 length is 13 residues. The CDR3 sequence: CSARGFTRDEQYF. CDR3 nucleotide sequence: TGCAGTGCCAGGGGGTTTACCCGGGACGAGCAGTACTTC.

V and J are TRBV29-1 and TRBJ2-1, with 10 bases identical to TRBD2. The V gene end was trimmed by 6 bases and the J gene end by 15 bases; junction bases not matched to a gene: 5. Per the germline V gene, CDR1 is SQVTM and CDR2 is ANQGSEA. This CDR3 comprises 10 residues. DNA of the CDR3: TGCAGCGTCAGCGGGGGGGTCGTGTTCTTC. Translation gives CSVSGGVVFF.

The CDR3 region has the DNA TGTGCCAGCAGTCCTCGGACTAGCGGGAGGCACTACGAGCAGTACTTC. It codes for CASSPRTSGRHYEQYF. J is TRBJ2-7 and V is TRBV6-2 or TRBV6-3, with 14 positions matching TRBD2. This CDR3 spans 16 amino acids. J lost 3 bases, V lost 5 bases, and 6 bases had no gene match. CDR1 and CDR2 from the germline V gene are MNHEY and SVGEGT.

CDR3 coding DNA: TGCGCCAGCAGCCAAGGGCAGGGGAGGACAGATACGCAGTATTTT. Translation gives CASSQGQGRTDTQYF. V is TRBV4-3 and J is TRBJ2-3; D may match TRBD1 or TRBD2 (6 bases each). Germline V gives CDR1 LGHNA, CDR2 YSLEER. The CDR3 extends over 15 amino acids. V was clipped by 1 base and J by 3 bases, with 11 bases between them.

The chain has TRBV12-3 or TRBV12-4 and TRBJ2-1; 7 bases fit TRBD2. CDR3 size: 15 residues. V was clipped by 6 bases and J by 4 bases; unmatched bases: 9. The CDR3 sequence: CASSTGTIRYNEQFF. The CDR3, as DNA: TGTGCCAGCAGCACCGGGACTATCCGTTACAATGAGCAGTTCTTC.

V gene TRBV9 combines with J gene TRBJ2-1; no clear D. Trimming took 0 bases from V and 2 from J, leaving 9 bases between them. The germline V gene has CDR1 SGDLS and CDR2 YYNGEE. This CDR3 comprises 15 residues. CDR3 amino acids: CASSVVGGPYNEQFF. DNA of the CDR3: TGTGCCAGCAGCGTAGTGGGTGGTCCCTACAATGAGCAGTTCTTC. The full variable domain, in which reference TRBV9 and TRBJ2-1 provide the parts outside the CDR3, is DSGVTQTPKHLITATGQRVTLRCSPRSGDLSVYWYQQSLDQGLQFLIQYYNGEERAKGNILERFSAQQFPDLHSELNLSSLELGDSALYFCASSVVGGPYNEQFFGPGTRLTVL.

The J gene is TRBJ2-4, the V gene TRBV4-2, with TRBD1 matching over 7 bases. V dropped 0 bases and J dropped 9; count of bases not matched to a gene: 8. Germline V lookup: CDR1 LGHNA, CDR2 YNFKEQ. The CDR3 covers 15 residues. Here the CDR3 DNA reads TGTGCCAGCAGCCAAGAGGCAGGGGGATTCAGCATTCAGTACTTC. It specifies CASSQEAGGFSIQYF.

This clonotype was recorded a few times. The CDR3 protein is CASSKGQGEETQYF. The CDR3 region has the DNA TGTGCCAGCAGCAAGGGACAGGGGGAAGAGACCCAGTACTTC. This chain uses TRBV6-4 with TRBJ2-5; 11 nucleotides align to TRBD1. The germline V gene encodes CDR1 MRHNA and CDR2 SNTAGT. The CDR3 sequence is 14 residues long. V lost 6 bases, J lost 3 bases, and 3 bases stayed unmatched.